Below are 27 T cell receptor beta chains sequenced from a single sample in a study of shared clonotypes between healthy human individuals. Sequenced by immunoSEQ multiplex PCR; TCRdb stores in-frame clones only, minus some. The top ten clones hold under 2% of a sample with approximately 640,000 clones, 72% of them seen once. Sequenced: memory CD4+ T cells sorted from blood. Indicated subset: CD45RA-negative fraction. These receptor sequences come from a woman aged 25 to 39 in good health.

The chain has TRBV18 and TRBJ2-7; 9 bases match TRBD1. CDR3 length: 17 amino acids. The trim removed 3 bases at V and 5 bases at J, leaving 14 bases unmatched. Per germline, CDR1 KGHSH and CDR2 LQKENI. The chain's CDR3 is CASSPYIQDRGSHEQYF. The CDR3 DNA reads as TGTGCCAGCTCACCCTATATCCAGGACAGGGGTAGCCACGAGCAGTACTTC.

The V call is TRBV5-1, the J call TRBJ2-5; 7 nucleotides align to TRBD1. Germline V gene data show CDR1 as SGHRS and CDR2 as YFSETQ. The junction had 16 bases not matched to a gene; V was cut back by 7 bases and J by 7 bases. This CDR3 has 15 amino acids. CDR3 loop: CASLRGTDTERTQYF. DNA for the CDR3: TGCGCCAGCTTGAGGGGGACAGATACTGAGAGGACCCAGTACTTC.

CDR3 DNA sequence: TGTGCCAGCAGCCAAGTAGGTATTATGGGGGGGCCGTGGCGGGAGAGGTGCGAGCAGTACTTC. Translating it yields CASSQVGIMGGPWRERCEQYF. The V call is TRBV14, the J call TRBJ2-7; D might be TRBD2 (7 bases). Germline CDR1 and CDR2: SGHDN and FVKESK. The V end was cut by 1 base, the J end by 6 bases, with 34 bases between. The CDR3 loop spans 21 amino acids.

CDR3 sequence reads: CASSIVEGSNEQFF. CDR3 nucleotide sequence: TGTGCCAGTAGTATTGTTGAGGGATCGAATGAGCAGTTCTTC. This chain links TRBV19 with TRBJ2-1; possible D gene TRBD2, 5 bases. Per the germline V gene, CDR1 is LNHDA and CDR2 is SQIVND (reference sequence). Between the trimmed V and J ends, which lost 3 bases and 7 bases, there was a span of 13 bases. CDR3 length: 14 amino acids.

This clone was seen a handful of times. This chain uses TRBV28 with TRBJ2-5; D is uncertain. With the DNA end fitting TRBJ2-7 better, the J assignment may be wrong. The CDR3 spans 14 residues. Germline CDR1 reads MDHEN; CDR2 reads SYDVKM. The CDR3 DNA sequence: TGTGCCAGCAGTTGGCACAAAAGCTCCTACGAGCAGTACTTC. Its translation: CASSWHKSSYEQYF.

The chain links TRBV7-3 to TRBJ2-7; D remains ambiguous. The CDR3 has 13 residues. Germline CDR1 reads SGHTA; CDR2 reads FQGTGA. Deletions cut 5 bases from V and 6 bases from J, with 14 bases between. The CDR3 loop is CASSPGNGFEQYF. The CDR3 bases are TGTGCCAGCAGCCCGGGCAATGGTTTCGAGCAGTACTTC.

The sample holds one count of this clone. The V gene is TRBV6-1, the J gene TRBJ2-3; D gene ambiguous. In germline, CDR1 is MNHNS, CDR2 SASEGT. The CDR3 is 12 residues long. The V and J ends lost 8 bases and 5 bases respectively, with 11 bases between them. The CDR3 protein is CASESLGDTQYF. The CDR3 region has the DNA TGTGCCAGCGAGTCGCTGGGAGATACGCAGTATTTT.

This clone occurred many times. The sample carries other DNA sequences with the same CDR3. The V gene is TRBV7-2, the J gene TRBJ2-1; D is ambiguous. Germline CDR1 SGHTA, CDR2 FQGNSA. The CDR3 is made up of 14 amino acids. The V and J ends lost 2 bases and 0 bases respectively, with 5 bases between them. CDR3 nucleotide sequence: TGTGCCAGCAGCTTATCAAGCTCCTACAATGAGCAGTTCTTC. Amino acid sequence: CASSLSSSYNEQFF.

The chain has TRBV15 and TRBJ2-7; D may be TRBD2 (6 bases). Trimming stripped 2 bases from V and 2 bases from J, with 19 bases between. CDR1 and CDR2 (germline): LNHNV, YYDKDF (reference sequence). This CDR3 has 17 amino acids. The chain's CDR3 is CATSRSLPIAAPYEQYF. CDR3 DNA sequence: TGTGCCACCAGCAGATCTTTACCGATAGCGGCTCCCTACGAGCAGTACTTC.

The chain recombines TRBV28 with TRBJ2-6; D uncertain. V dropped 6 bases and J dropped 0 bases, with 9 bases sitting between them. There are 15 residues in the CDR3. The germline V gene has CDR1 MDHEN and CDR2 SYDVKM. The CDR3 DNA reads as TGTGCCAGCAGACAAACCCACTCTGGGGCCAACGTCCTGACTTTC. This gives the protein CASRQTHSGANVLTF.

This chain connects TRBV29-1 to TRBJ1-2; possible D gene TRBD1, 5 bases. The CDR3 contains 12 residues. The V end lost 4 bases, the J end lost 6 bases, and 12 bases lay between the germline ends. In germline, CDR1 is SQVTM, CDR2 ANQGSEA. The CDR3 DNA reads TGCAGCGTTGGCGGGGGTTCGGATGGCTACACCTTC. Translation gives CSVGGGSDGYTF. Using reference TRBV29-1 and TRBJ1-2 for the parts outside the CDR3, the full variable domain is SAVISQKPSRDICQRGTSLTIQCQVDSQVTMMFWYRQQPGQSLTLIATANQGSEATYESGFVIDKFPISRPNLTFSTLTVSNMSPEDSSIYLCSVGGGSDGYTFGSGTRLTVV.

Only a few counts were recorded for this clone. The J gene is TRBJ1-4, the V gene TRBV28; D might be TRBD1 (6 bases). Trimming shortened V by 3 bases and J by 4 bases, and 12 bases separated the two germline ends. Germline loops: CDR1 MDHEN, CDR2 SYDVKM. This CDR3 region has 15 residues. Here the CDR3 reads CASSFYRAGNEKLFF. The CDR3 DNA is TGTGCCAGCAGTTTTTACAGGGCCGGTAATGAAAAACTGTTTTTT. Full variable domain (missing parts from reference TRBV28 and TRBJ1-4): DVKVTQSSRYLVKRTGEKVFLECVQDMDHENMFWYRQDPGLGLRLIYFSYDVKMKEKGDIPEGYSVSREKKERFSLILESASTNQTSMYLCASSFYRAGNEKLFFGSGTQLSVL.

The rearrangement links TRBV30 to TRBJ1-2; TRBD1 agrees at 12 bases. Germline loops: CDR1 GTSNPN, CDR2 SVGIG (reference sequence). The junction had 14 bases not matched to a gene; V was cut back by 5 bases and J by 7 bases. The CDR3 length is 16 residues. The CDR3 reads CAWGEGTGGFIGGYTF. CDR3 DNA: TGTGCCTGGGGTGAGGGGACAGGGGGCTTCATCGGTGGCTACACCTTC.

V and J are TRBV30 and TRBJ2-7, with 11 bases lining up with TRBD1. CDR1 GTSNPN and CDR2 SVGIG come from the germline V gene (reference sequence). V gave up 2 bases and J gave up 3 bases; unmatched junction bases: 3. There are 14 residues in the CDR3. The CDR3 reads CAWSSGTGGYEQYF. CDR3 nucleotides: TGTGCCTGGAGTTCCGGGACAGGGGGCTACGAGCAGTACTTC.

The V call is TRBV6-4, the J call TRBJ2-5, with D possibly being TRBD2 (7 bases). The CDR3 spans 19 residues. Germline V gene lookup returns CDR1 MRHNA and CDR2 SNTAGT. Trimming stripped 3 bases from V and 2 bases from J, with 25 bases between. CDR3 in DNA: TGTGCCAGCAGTGAACGCCCGCCCGAAGCGGGACATCCTCAAGAGACCCAGTACTTC. The encoded protein is CASSERPPEAGHPQETQYF.

The rearrangement joins TRBV11-2 to TRBJ2-1; 7 nucleotides match TRBD2. CDR1 is SGHAT and CDR2 is FQNNGV in the germline V gene. The CDR3 totals 17 residues. V trimming: 1 base; J trimming: 3 bases; junction bases outside the gene matches: 9. The CDR3 sequence is CASSLAPLAGGYNEQFF. In nucleotides, the CDR3 is TGTGCCAGCAGCTTAGCCCCTTTAGCGGGCGGCTACAATGAGCAGTTCTTC.

This chain connects TRBV7-9 to TRBJ2-7; either TRBD1 or TRBD2 may supply D (5 bases each). There are 13 residues in the CDR3. Between the trimmed V and J ends, which lost 8 bases and 2 bases, there was a span of 13 bases. The germline CDR1 and CDR2 sequences are SEHNR and FQNEAQ (reference sequence). CDR3 loop: CASVRGATYEQYF. In DNA, the CDR3 is TGTGCCAGCGTCCGGGGCGCGACCTACGAGCAGTACTTC.

Regarding this clone: This specimen includes other DNA sequences encoding the same CDR3. The CDR3 DNA reads TGTGCCAGCAGCTTAGGGGGGACCAGCGGCTACGAGCAGTACTTC. Encoded protein: CASSLGGTSGYEQYF. The rearrangement links TRBV7-6 to TRBJ2-7; possibly TRBD1 or TRBD2 for D (5 bases each). This CDR3 is 15 amino acids long. The ends were cut back, 1 base at V and 3 bases at J, with 13 bases in the middle. Germline CDR1 SGHVS, CDR2 FNYEAQ.

The genes are TRBV11-2 and TRBJ2-7; D gene unclear. This CDR3 has 14 residues. Per the germline V gene, CDR1 is SGHAT and CDR2 is FQNNGV. Trimming shortened V by 5 bases and J by 0 bases, and 11 bases separated the two germline ends. CDR3 bases: TGTGCCAGCAGCCCCCCCACGAGCTCCTACGAGCAGTACTTC. Translating gives CASSPPTSSYEQYF.

CDR3 nucleotides: TGCAGCGTTGAAGATGGGACTAGCGGGAGTGGCGAGCAGTACTTC. It is translated as CSVEDGTSGSGEQYF. The rearrangement links TRBV29-1 to TRBJ2-7; 14 bases agree with TRBD2. The ends lost 0 bases at V and 6 bases at J; junction bases unmatched: 4. Germline CDR1 SQVTM, CDR2 ANQGSEA. The CDR3 sequence is 15 residues long.

The chain couples TRBV6-1 to TRBJ1-3; possibly TRBD1 for D (6 bases). The CDR3 contains 14 residues. CDR1 and CDR2 from the germline V gene are MNHNS and SASEGT. V was pared by 5 bases and J by 4 bases, with 12 bases between. CDR3 protein: CASSIRGFGNTIYF. DNA for the CDR3: TGTGCCAGCAGTATCAGGGGATTCGGAAACACCATATATTTT.

V and J are TRBV28 and TRBJ2-3; TRBD2 matches at 14 bases. CDR1 MDHEN and CDR2 SYDVKM come from the germline V gene. This CDR3 is built from 17 residues. The junction had 5 bases not matched to a gene; V was cut back by 3 bases and J by 3 bases. This CDR3 is CASSFFRTSGRTDTQYF. The CDR3 bases are TGTGCCAGCAGTTTCTTTAGGACTAGCGGGAGGACAGATACGCAGTATTTT.

The V gene is TRBV10-3, the J gene TRBJ1-1; 7 positions agree with TRBD1. The CDR3 is 13 amino acids. J gave up 0 bases and V 9 bases, and 4 bases lay outside the gene matches. The V gene's germline CDR1 is ENHRY and CDR2 SYGVKD. CDR3 in amino acids: CAIRTGVNTEAFF. The CDR3, as DNA: TGTGCCATTCGGACAGGCGTGAACACTGAAGCTTTCTTT.

In the case of this clone: Other nucleotide sequences from this sample produce the same CDR3. The CDR3 here is CASSPRGNTDTQYF. For the CDR3, the DNA is TGTGCCAGCTCACCTCGTGGCAACACAGATACGCAGTATTTT. This chain uses TRBV18 with TRBJ2-3, with D hard to call. The CDR3 has 14 amino acids. The V end was cut by 3 bases, the J end by 2 bases, with 9 bases between. Germline CDR1 is KGHSH and CDR2 is LQKENI. Variable domain in full (rest from reference TRBV18 and TRBJ2-3): NAGVMQNPRHLVRRRGQEARLRCSPMKGHSHVYWYRQLPEEGLKFMVYLQKENIIDESGMPKERFSAEFPKEGPSILRIQQVVRGDSAAYFCASSPRGNTDTQYFGPGTRLTVL.

At least ten counts were recorded for this clone. This sequence joins TRBV5-1 and TRBJ1-1; possibly TRBD1 for D (5 bases). Germline CDR1 SGHRS, CDR2 YFSETQ. V lost 1 base, J lost 10 bases, and 11 bases lay in between. The CDR3 has 12 residues. CDR3 nucleotides: TGCGCCAGCAGCTTGAGGGACGGGTTAGCTTTCTTT. This sequence encodes CASSLRDGLAFF.

The chain has TRBV6-7 and TRBJ2-1, with 7 bases that match TRBD1. TRBV6-7 is placed among ORFs of uncertain function. The CDR3 consists of 14 residues. Trimming removed 5 bases from V and 8 bases from J; junction bases left unmatched: 9. CDR3 residues: CASSPSGDRDEQFF. The CDR3 coding sequence is TGTGCCAGCAGTCCCTCAGGAGACAGGGATGAGCAGTTCTTC.

This rearrangement joins TRBV5-6 to TRBJ2-7, with 10 bases identical to TRBD1. Trimming cost V 1 base and J 7 bases; bases outside gene matches: 5. Germline CDR1 SGHDT, CDR2 YYEEEE. The CDR3 extends over 14 amino acids. CDR3 protein: CASSLPDRGLEQYF. CDR3 sequence (DNA): TGTGCCAGCAGCTTGCCTGACAGGGGGCTGGAGCAGTACTTC.